Listed here is a single TCR beta chain. As yet, its antigen is unknown. This record belongs to a study of T cell repertoires in cytomegalovirus infection. Study as a whole: CMV infection and matching HLA type were both indicated by public TCR beta signatures.

V lost 1 base and J lost 1, with 7 bases in between. CDR3 size: 14 residues. Looked up from germline, CDR1 is MNHNS and CDR2 is SASEGT. TCRdb re-analysed the reads in MiXCR, keeping a single row per CDR3 protein. The repertoire includes approximately 1,000,000 distinct CDR3 sequences, around 30% of them detected once, and more than 13% sits in the top ten. This sequence originates from a human donor in good health (CMV status not recorded). Some clones in this sample may be carry-over from other donors' samples. This rearrangement joins TRBV6-1 to TRBJ2-5, with a tentative D call TRBD2 (5 bases). The sample in question was cultured CD8+ T cells from PBMCs, obtained from culture after CMV antigen stimulation. For the CDR3, the DNA is TGTGCCAGCAGTGAAGAGAGCGGCCAAGAGACCCAGTACTTC. Its protein product is CASSEESGQETQYF.